These 23 T cell receptor beta chains came from one sample sequenced in a study of blood T cell repertoires in COVID-19. Data came from immunoSEQ multiplex PCR; TCRdb stores just in-frame clones and leaves some out. The repertoire has 300,000 to 350,000 clones, 80% to 90% of them found once; the top ten carry almost 3%. Sequenced material: peripheral blood. The receptors derive from a young man with active or convalescent COVID-19.

The J gene is TRBJ1-1, the V gene TRBV25-1; TRBD1 aligns across 9 bases. Trimming at V came to 6 bases and at J to 7 bases, leaving 3 bases not matched to a gene. The CDR3 runs to 12 residues. Looked up from germline, CDR1 is MGHDK and CDR2 is SYGVNS. CDR3 sequence: CASRGQGGEAFF. The CDR3 DNA follows: TGTGCCAGCAGGGGACAGGGAGGTGAAGCTTTCTTT.

The V gene is TRBV5-3, the J gene TRBJ1-1; D not resolved. TRBV5-3 is sorted into the ORF group, with uncertain function. There are 15 residues in the CDR3. V lost 0 bases and J lost 3, with 12 bases in between. The CDR3 protein is CARSLELGRDTEAFF. CDR3 in DNA: TGTGCCAGAAGCTTGGAGCTAGGGAGGGACACTGAAGCTTTCTTT.

This clone was counted a single time. The chain recombines TRBV6-6 with TRBJ2-1, with TRBD1 identical over 11 bases. V shed 6 bases and J 7 bases; nucleotides not matched to a gene: 8. CDR1 is MNHNY, CDR2 SVGAGI, per germline (reference sequence). The CDR3 has 15 residues. The CDR3 here is CASRDGQGAVNEQFF. In nucleotides, the CDR3 is TGTGCCAGCAGAGACGGACAGGGGGCTGTTAATGAGCAGTTCTTC.

This clone was seen a handful of times. The J gene is TRBJ1-1, the V gene TRBV7-9; D not certain. The CDR3 runs 16 residues. V was trimmed by 4 bases and J by 1 base, leaving 16 bases between them. CDR1 and CDR2 from the germline V gene are SEHNR and FQNEAQ (reference sequence). The chain's CDR3 is CASSYVRGRGNTEAFF. The DNA of the CDR3 is TGTGCCAGCAGCTACGTCCGCGGCAGAGGGAACACTGAAGCTTTCTTT.

Notes on this clone: The junction does not match germline at one end; this may be a read error. The rearrangement uses TRBV7-2 and TRBJ1-5; 9 bases line up with TRBD1. The germline gives CDR1 SGHTA, CDR2 FQGNSA. The CDR3 is 12 amino acids. The CDR3 bases are TGTGCCAGCAGCTTACCGGGACAGGGATTCTCATTT. Its protein is CASSLPGQGFSF.

The chain combines TRBV25-1 with TRBJ2-5, with a possible D match to TRBD2 (6 bases). This CDR3 contains 13 residues. Trimming took 2 bases from V and 3 from J, leaving 7 bases between them. Germline CDR1 reads MGHDK; CDR2 reads SYGVNS. The CDR3 loop reads CASSEPGEETQYF. Here the CDR3 DNA reads TGTGCCAGCAGTGAACCGGGAGAAGAGACCCAGTACTTC.

The chain couples TRBV20-1 to TRBJ2-1, with a weak D call TRBD1 (5 bases). V lost 7 bases and J lost 6, with 10 bases in between. CDR3 length: 11 amino acids. Germline V gene sequence: CDR1 DFQATT, CDR2 SNEGSKA (reference sequence). CDR3 amino acids: CSVWTSNEQFF. Here the CDR3 DNA reads TGCAGTGTTTGGACAAGCAATGAGCAGTTCTTC.

CDR3 coding DNA: TGTGCCTGGCGTACTATCAGCGGGTCCAATGAGCAGTTCTTC. Its translation is CAWRTISGSNEQFF. The chain has TRBV30 and TRBJ2-1; possibly TRBD2 for D (6 bases). With 5 bases removed from V and 6 bases from J, the gap between germline ends came to 17 bases. This CDR3 has 14 residues. Germline V gives CDR1 GTSNPN, CDR2 SVGIG (reference sequence).

This chain uses TRBV11-1 with TRBJ2-7; weak D call: TRBD1 (6 bases). The CDR3 extends over 13 amino acids. Germline V gene lookup returns CDR1 SGHAT and CDR2 FQDESV (reference sequence). Deletions cut 5 bases from V and 2 bases from J, with 10 bases between. The DNA of the CDR3 is TGTGCCAGCAGCCGGGACAAGACCTACGAGCAGTACTTC. It encodes CASSRDKTYEQYF.

This chain uses TRBV5-1 with TRBJ2-7; 7 bases match TRBD1. There are 14 residues in the CDR3. The V segment lost 4 bases and the J segment 2 bases; nucleotides outside the gene matches: 6. In germline, CDR1 is SGHRS, CDR2 YFSETQ. DNA of the CDR3: TGCGCCAGCAGCCCCGGACAGGCCACCTACGAGCAGTACTTC. Translated: CASSPGQATYEQYF.

The V and J genes are TRBV7-2 and TRBJ1-1, with D perhaps TRBD1 (6 bases). The CDR3 consists of 14 residues. With 5 bases removed from V and 6 bases from J, the gap between germline ends came to 16 bases. Germline CDR1 SGHTA, CDR2 FQGNSA. CDR3 amino acids: CASSLGRGVPEAFF. The CDR3 DNA reads TGTGCCAGCAGCCTCGGCAGGGGAGTCCCTGAAGCTTTCTTT.

This clone was recorded only once. This chain uses TRBV18 with TRBJ1-1; TRBD1 agrees at 8 bases. This CDR3 region has 13 residues. Germline loops: CDR1 KGHSH, CDR2 LQKENI. The trim removed 3 bases at V and 7 bases at J, leaving 4 bases unmatched. CDR3 in amino acids: CASSPYRGDEAFF. CDR3 sequence (DNA): TGTGCCAGCTCACCCTACAGGGGGGATGAAGCTTTCTTT.

This clone is a singleton in its sample. The chain has TRBV18 and TRBJ1-2, with 9 bases fitting TRBD1. Unmatched junction bases numbered 8, after V lost 8 bases and J lost 1 base. Looked up from germline, CDR1 is KGHSH and CDR2 is LQKENI. The CDR3 covers 15 residues. The CDR3 spells CASRQDRGLNYGYTF. The CDR3 DNA is TGTGCCAGCCGACAGGACAGGGGTCTTAACTATGGCTACACCTTC.

The genes are TRBV7-6 and TRBJ2-5; 12 bases are shared with TRBD2. After removal of 1 base from V and 5 bases from J, the junction contained 8 bases not matched to a gene. Germline V gene lookup returns CDR1 SGHVS and CDR2 FNYEAQ. The CDR3 has 17 amino acids. DNA for the CDR3: TGTGCCAGCAGCTTAGACATCCCTAGCGGGAGGGGGGAGACCCAGTACTTC. This codes for CASSLDIPSGRGETQYF.

The rearrangement uses TRBV15 and TRBJ2-1; D unclear. The CDR3 is 16 residues long. In germline, CDR1 is LNHNV, CDR2 YYDKDF (reference sequence). The ends were cut back, 4 bases at V and 0 bases at J, with 13 bases in the middle. The chain's CDR3 is CATSTPIASSYNEQFF. The CDR3 DNA reads as TGTGCCACCAGCACACCAATAGCCTCCTCCTACAATGAGCAGTTCTTC.

The chain carries TRBV28 and TRBJ2-7; 10 nucleotides line up with TRBD2. The V and J ends lost 5 bases and 2 bases, in that order; junction bases with no gene match: 9. In germline, CDR1 is MDHEN, CDR2 SYDVKM. The CDR3 spans 16 residues. The DNA of the CDR3 is TGTGCCAGCAGTACCCCGAGGACTAGCGGTGCCTACGAGCAGTACTTC. This sequence encodes CASSTPRTSGAYEQYF.

This sequence joins TRBV2 and TRBJ2-7, with a tentative D call TRBD1 (6 bases). With 8 bases removed from V and 2 bases from J, the gap between germline ends came to 22 bases. In germline, CDR1 is SNHLY, CDR2 FYNNEI. This CDR3 spans 16 amino acids. CDR3: CASLGVSGTPTYEQYF. The CDR3 nucleotides read TGTGCCAGCCTGGGGGTATCAGGGACACCCACCTACGAGCAGTACTTC. The variable domain in full, completed from reference TRBV2 and TRBJ2-7, reads EPEVTQTPSHQVTQMGQEVILRCVPISNHLYFYWYRQILGQKVEFLVSFYNNEISEKSEIFDDQFSVERPDGSNFTLKIRSTKLEDSAMYFCASLGVSGTPTYEQYFGPGTRLTVT.

This clone was found once. The CDR3 reads CASSNQREAGTGELFF. The DNA of the CDR3 is TGTGCCAGCAGTAACCAGCGGGAGGCGGGCACCGGGGAGCTGTTTTTT. V gene TRBV9 combines with J gene TRBJ2-2; 9 bases agree with TRBD2. The CDR3 is made up of 16 amino acids. The V gene's germline CDR1 is SGDLS and CDR2 YYNGEE. The V segment lost 5 bases and the J segment 4 bases; nucleotides outside the gene matches: 9.

The chain joins TRBV24-1 to TRBJ2-1; 7 bases line up with TRBD1. The germline V gene has CDR1 KGHDR and CDR2 SFDVKD. The CDR3 loop spans 15 amino acids. Trimming took 5 bases from V and 3 from J; bases not matched to a gene: 6. CDR3 sequence: CATSAGQAFYNEQFF. CDR3 DNA sequence: TGTGCCACCAGTGCAGGACAGGCTTTCTACAATGAGCAGTTCTTC.

The chain recombines TRBV6-5 with TRBJ1-2, with D maybe TRBD1 (5 bases). Trimming pared 1 base from V and 6 bases from J, leaving 12 bases between. Per the germline V gene, CDR1 is MNHEY and CDR2 is SVGAGI. The CDR3 covers 14 residues. In nucleotides, the CDR3 is TGTGCCAGCAGTTACTTAGCGGGGCTCGATGGCTACACCTTC. Encoded protein: CASSYLAGLDGYTF.

The chain has TRBV2 and TRBJ2-5; TRBD2 aligns across 9 bases. Germline CDR1 and CDR2: SNHLY and FYNNEI. J was trimmed by 0 bases and V by 7 bases; bases with no gene match: 3. This CDR3 region has 14 residues. CDR3 amino acids: CASTLAGHQETQYF. Here the CDR3 DNA reads TGTGCCAGCACGCTAGCGGGGCACCAAGAGACCCAGTACTTC.

V and J are TRBV29-1 and TRBJ2-3; D uncertain. V was trimmed by 7 bases and J by 0 bases, leaving 11 bases between them. This CDR3 has 13 residues. Germline CDR1 is SQVTM and CDR2 is ANQGSEA. Written as DNA, the CDR3 is TGCAGCGCCCAGTCCTCTAGCACAGATACGCAGTATTTT. This sequence encodes CSAQSSSTDTQYF.

The J gene is TRBJ2-3, the V gene TRBV19; 12 positions agree with TRBD2. There are 20 residues in the CDR3. CDR1 LNHDA and CDR2 SQIVND come from the germline V gene (reference sequence). Germline trimming cut 1 base from V and 2 bases from J; bases unmatched to any gene: 13. The CDR3 sequence is CASSIARKGLAGPYTDTQYF. CDR3 DNA: TGTGCCAGTAGTATAGCTCGTAAGGGACTAGCGGGTCCTTACACAGATACGCAGTATTTT.